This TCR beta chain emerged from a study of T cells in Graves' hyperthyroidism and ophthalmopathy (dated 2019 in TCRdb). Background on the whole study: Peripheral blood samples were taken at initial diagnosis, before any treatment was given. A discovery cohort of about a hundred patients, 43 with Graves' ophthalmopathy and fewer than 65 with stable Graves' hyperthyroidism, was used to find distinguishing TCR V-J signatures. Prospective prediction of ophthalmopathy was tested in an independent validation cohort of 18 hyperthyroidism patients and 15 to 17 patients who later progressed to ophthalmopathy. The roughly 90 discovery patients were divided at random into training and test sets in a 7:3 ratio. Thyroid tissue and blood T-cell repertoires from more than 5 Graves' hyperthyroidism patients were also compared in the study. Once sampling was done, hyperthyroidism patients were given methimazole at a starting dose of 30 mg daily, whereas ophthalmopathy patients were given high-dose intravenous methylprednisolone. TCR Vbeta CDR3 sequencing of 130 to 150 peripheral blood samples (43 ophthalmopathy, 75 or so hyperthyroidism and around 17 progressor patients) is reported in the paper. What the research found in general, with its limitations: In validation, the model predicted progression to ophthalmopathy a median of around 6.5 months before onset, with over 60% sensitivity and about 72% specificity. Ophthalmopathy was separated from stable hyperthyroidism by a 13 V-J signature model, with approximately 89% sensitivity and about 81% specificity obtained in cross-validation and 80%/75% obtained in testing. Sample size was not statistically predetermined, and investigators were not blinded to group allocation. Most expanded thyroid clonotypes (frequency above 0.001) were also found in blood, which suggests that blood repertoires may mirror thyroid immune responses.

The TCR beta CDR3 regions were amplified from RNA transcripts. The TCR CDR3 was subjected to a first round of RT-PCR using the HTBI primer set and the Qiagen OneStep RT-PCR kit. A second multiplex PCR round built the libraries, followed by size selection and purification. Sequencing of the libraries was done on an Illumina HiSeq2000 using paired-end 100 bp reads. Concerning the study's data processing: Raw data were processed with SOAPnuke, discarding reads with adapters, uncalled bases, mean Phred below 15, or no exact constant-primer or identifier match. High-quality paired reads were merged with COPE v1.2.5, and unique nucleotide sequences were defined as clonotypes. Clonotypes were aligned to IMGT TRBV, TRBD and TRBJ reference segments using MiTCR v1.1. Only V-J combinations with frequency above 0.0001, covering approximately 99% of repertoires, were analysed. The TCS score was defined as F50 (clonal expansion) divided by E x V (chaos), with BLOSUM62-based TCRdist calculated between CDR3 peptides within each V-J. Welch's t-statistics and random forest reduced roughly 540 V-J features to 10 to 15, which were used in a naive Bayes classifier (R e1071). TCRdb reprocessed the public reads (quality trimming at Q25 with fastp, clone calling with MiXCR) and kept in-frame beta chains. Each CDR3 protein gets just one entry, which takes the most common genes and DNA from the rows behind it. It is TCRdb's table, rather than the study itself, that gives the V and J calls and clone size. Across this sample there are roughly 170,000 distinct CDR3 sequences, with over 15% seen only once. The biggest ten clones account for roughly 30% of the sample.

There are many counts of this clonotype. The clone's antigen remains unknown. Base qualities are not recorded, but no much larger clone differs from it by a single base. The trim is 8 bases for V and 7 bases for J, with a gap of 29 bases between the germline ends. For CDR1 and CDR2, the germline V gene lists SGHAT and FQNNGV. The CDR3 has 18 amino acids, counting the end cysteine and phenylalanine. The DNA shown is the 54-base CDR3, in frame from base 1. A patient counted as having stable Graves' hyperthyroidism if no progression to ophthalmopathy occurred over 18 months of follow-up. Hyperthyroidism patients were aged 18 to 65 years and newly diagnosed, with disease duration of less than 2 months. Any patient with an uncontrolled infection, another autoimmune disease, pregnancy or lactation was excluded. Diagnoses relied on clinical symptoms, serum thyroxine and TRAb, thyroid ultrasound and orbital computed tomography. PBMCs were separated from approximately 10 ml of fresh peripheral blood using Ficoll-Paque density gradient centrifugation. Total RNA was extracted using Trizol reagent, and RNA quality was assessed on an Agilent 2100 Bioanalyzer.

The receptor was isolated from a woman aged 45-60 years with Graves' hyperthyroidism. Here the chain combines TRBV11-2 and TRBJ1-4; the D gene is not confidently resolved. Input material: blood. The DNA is TGTGCCAGCTCACTAGGGTTCATGTCCAGAAAAGGGAGTGAAAAACTGTTTTTT. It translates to CASSLGFMSRKGSEKLFF.